Below, one T cell receptor (beta chain) is given with its context. Germline assignment: CDR1 SGHKS and CDR2 YYEKEE (reference sequence). The CDR3 covers 18 residues. Trimming left V 0 bases short and J 2 bases short, with 18 bases between. The data stem from a study of blood T cell repertoires in COVID-19. Profiled with immunoSEQ multiplex PCR; TCRdb holds only in-frame clones, not every one. Among some 290,000 clones listed, roughly 89% were seen once. The sequence came from a woman in her 30s with COVID-19, enrolled during active disease. The specimen sequenced was peripheral blood. V is TRBV5-5 and J is TRBJ1-5, with a possible D match to TRBD1 (5 bases). CDR3 residues: CASSLGPVSGDRNQPQHF. In DNA form, the CDR3 reads TGTGCCAGCAGCTTGGGGCCTGTCTCGGGGGACCGCAATCAGCCCCAGCATTTT.